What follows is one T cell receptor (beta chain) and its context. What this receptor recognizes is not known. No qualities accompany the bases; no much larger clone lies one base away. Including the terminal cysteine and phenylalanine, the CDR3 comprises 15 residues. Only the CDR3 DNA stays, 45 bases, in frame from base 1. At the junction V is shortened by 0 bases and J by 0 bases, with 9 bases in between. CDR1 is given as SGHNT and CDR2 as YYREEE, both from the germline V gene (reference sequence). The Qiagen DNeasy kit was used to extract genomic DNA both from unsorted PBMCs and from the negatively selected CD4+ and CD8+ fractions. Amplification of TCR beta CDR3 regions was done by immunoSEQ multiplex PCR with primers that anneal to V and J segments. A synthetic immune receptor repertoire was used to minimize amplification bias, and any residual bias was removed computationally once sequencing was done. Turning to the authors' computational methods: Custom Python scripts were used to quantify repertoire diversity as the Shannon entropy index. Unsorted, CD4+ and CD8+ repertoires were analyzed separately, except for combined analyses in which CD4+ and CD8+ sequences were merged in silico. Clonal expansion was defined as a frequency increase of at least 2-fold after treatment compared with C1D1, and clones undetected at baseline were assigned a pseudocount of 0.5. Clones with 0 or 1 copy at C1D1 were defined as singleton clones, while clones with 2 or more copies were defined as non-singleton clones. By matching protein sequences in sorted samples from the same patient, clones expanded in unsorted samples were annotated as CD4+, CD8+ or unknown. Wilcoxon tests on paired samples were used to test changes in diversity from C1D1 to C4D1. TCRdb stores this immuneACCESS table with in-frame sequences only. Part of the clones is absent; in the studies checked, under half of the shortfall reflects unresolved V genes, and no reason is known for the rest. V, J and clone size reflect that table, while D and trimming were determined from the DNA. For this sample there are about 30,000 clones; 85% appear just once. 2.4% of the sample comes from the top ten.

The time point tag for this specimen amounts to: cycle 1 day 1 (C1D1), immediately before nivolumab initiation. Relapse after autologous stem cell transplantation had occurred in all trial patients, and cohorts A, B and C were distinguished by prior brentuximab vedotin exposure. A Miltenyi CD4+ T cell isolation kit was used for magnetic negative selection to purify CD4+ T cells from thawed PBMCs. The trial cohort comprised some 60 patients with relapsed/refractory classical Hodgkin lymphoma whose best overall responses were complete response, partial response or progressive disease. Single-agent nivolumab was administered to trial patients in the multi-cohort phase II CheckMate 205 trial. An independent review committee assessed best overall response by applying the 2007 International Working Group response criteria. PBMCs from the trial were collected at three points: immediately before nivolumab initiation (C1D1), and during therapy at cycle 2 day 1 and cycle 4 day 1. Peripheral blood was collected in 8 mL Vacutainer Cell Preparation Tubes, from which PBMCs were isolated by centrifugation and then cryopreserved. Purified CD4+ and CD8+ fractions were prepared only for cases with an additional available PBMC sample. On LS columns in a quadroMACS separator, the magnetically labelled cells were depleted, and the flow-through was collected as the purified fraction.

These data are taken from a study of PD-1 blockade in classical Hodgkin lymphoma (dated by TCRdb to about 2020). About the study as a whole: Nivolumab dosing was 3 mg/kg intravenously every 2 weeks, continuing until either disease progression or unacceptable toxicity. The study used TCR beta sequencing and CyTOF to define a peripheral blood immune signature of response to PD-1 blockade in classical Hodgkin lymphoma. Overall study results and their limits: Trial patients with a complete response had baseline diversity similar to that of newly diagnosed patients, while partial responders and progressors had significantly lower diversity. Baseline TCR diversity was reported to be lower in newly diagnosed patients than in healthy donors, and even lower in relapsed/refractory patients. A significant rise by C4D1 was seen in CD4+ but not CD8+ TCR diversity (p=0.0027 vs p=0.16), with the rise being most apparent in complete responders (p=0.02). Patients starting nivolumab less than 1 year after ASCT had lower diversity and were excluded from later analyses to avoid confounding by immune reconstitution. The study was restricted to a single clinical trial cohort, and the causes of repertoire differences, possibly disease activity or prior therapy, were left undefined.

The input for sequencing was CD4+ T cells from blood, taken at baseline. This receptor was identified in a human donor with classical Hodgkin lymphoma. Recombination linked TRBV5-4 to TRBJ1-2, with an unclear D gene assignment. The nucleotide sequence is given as TGTGCCAGCAGCTTGGGGACCGTAGCTAACTATGGCTACACCTTC. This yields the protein CASSLGTVANYGYTF.